Below, one T cell receptor beta chain is given with its context. TCRdb itself ran the 5' RACE reads through MiXCR, one entry per CDR3 protein. The sample consists of fewer than 450,000 distinct CDR3 sequences, roughly 20% of them appearing once. The germline V and J ends were trimmed by 5 bases and 6 bases, with 23 bases remaining between them. The germline V gene has CDR1 SEHNR and CDR2 FQNEAQ (reference sequence). The CDR3 extends over 17 amino acids. The data belong to a study of T-cell memory formation after mild COVID-19. The sample consisted of PBMCs or a T cell subset sorted from them (not recorded which). The chain couples TRBV7-9 to TRBJ2-1, with a possible D match to TRBD1 (5 bases). The receptor was isolated from an adult woman who had mild COVID-19 (a few samples of this study predate the infection). Cell type and time point are not known. CDR3 amino acids: CASSAAFYRYGVNEQFF. CDR3 nucleotides: TGTGCCAGCAGCGCAGCTTTCTACAGGTATGGAGTCAATGAGCAGTTCTTC.